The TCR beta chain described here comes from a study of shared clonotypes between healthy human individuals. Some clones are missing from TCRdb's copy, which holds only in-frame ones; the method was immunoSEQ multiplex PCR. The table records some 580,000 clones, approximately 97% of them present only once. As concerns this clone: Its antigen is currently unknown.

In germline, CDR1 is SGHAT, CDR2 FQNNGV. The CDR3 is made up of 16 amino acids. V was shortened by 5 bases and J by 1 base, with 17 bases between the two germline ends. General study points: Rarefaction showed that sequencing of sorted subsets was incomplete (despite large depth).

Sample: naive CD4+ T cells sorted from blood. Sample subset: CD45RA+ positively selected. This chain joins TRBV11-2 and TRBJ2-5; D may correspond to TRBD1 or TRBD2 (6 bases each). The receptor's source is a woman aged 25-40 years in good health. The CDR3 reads CASSRGLPLTQETQYF. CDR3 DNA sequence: TGTGCCAGCAGCCGGGGGCTGCCCCTCACCCAAGAGACCCAGTACTTC.